The 30 T cell receptor beta chains in this list originate from one sample, sequenced in a study of shared clonotypes between healthy human individuals. Assay used: immunoSEQ multiplex PCR; TCRdb lists only in-frame clones, some missing. The sample has roughly 2.2 million clones, around 90% seen once; the top ten hold around 0.38%. Specimen: naive CD4+ T cells from PBMCs. As to subset: CD45RA+ positively selected. The receptors come from a man aged 18 to 35 in good health. Some clones in this sample may be carry-over from other donors' samples.

V and J are TRBV6-1 and TRBJ2-4; D ambiguous. V lost 2 bases and J 3 bases, leaving 8 bases between the germline ends. The germline gives CDR1 MNHNS, CDR2 SASEGT. The CDR3 is 14 amino acids. CDR3 amino acids: CASSEIESKNIQYF. The CDR3 DNA reads as TGTGCCAGCAGTGAAATTGAGAGCAAAAACATTCAGTACTTC.

The chain carries TRBV4-1 and TRBJ1-3, with D maybe TRBD1 (6 bases). The CDR3 has 15 residues. The ends were cut back, 3 bases at V and 4 bases at J, with 13 bases in the middle. Per the germline V gene, CDR1 is MGHRA and CDR2 is YSYEKL. CDR3 nucleotide sequence: TGCGCCAGCAGCCAGGCAGGGGAAAAGGGAAACACCATATATTTT. Amino acids: CASSQAGEKGNTIYF.

V usage is TRBV19 and J usage is TRBJ1-5; 12 nucleotides align to TRBD1. CDR3 length equals 18 residues. CDR1 and CDR2 (germline): LNHDA, SQIVND (reference sequence). J lost 1 base, V lost 4 bases, and 8 bases had no gene match. Here the CDR3 reads CASSTLPGQGASNQPQHF. CDR3 sequence (DNA): TGTGCCAGTAGTACTCTACCGGGACAGGGGGCAAGCAATCAGCCCCAGCATTTT.

The V and J genes are TRBV10-3 and TRBJ2-6, with 7 bases fitting TRBD1. The V and J ends lost 6 bases and 4 bases, in that order; junction bases with no gene match: 6. CDR1 and CDR2 from the germline V gene are ENHRY and SYGVKD. This CDR3 is built from 15 residues. Here the CDR3 reads CAISNPTGGANVLTF. In DNA, the CDR3 is TGTGCCATCAGCAACCCGACAGGGGGGGCCAACGTCCTGACTTTC.

For the CDR3, the DNA is TGTGCCAGCAGTGTAATGCAGGGGCCCTACGAGCAGTACTTC. It codes for CASSVMQGPYEQYF. The chain uses TRBV6-1 and TRBJ2-7; a possible D gene is TRBD1 (6 bases). V was shortened by 4 bases and J by 2 bases, with 12 bases between the two germline ends. CDR3 length equals 14 residues. Germline lookup yields CDR1 MNHNS and CDR2 SASEGT.

The chain uses TRBV28 and TRBJ1-2; the D is unclear. The V end lost 5 bases, the J end lost 1 base, and 8 bases lay between the germline ends. Germline-derived CDR1 and CDR2 are MDHEN and SYDVKM. The CDR3 extends over 13 amino acids. The CDR3 is CASSREFNYGYTF. CDR3 in DNA: TGTGCCAGCAGTAGGGAGTTTAACTATGGCTACACCTTC.

J is TRBJ2-5 and V is TRBV29-1; 7 nucleotides align to TRBD2. The germline V gene encodes CDR1 SQVTM and CDR2 ANQGSEA. The CDR3 consists of 14 residues. J was trimmed by 5 bases and V by 5 bases; bases with no gene match: 11. The CDR3 DNA is TGCAGCGTTTACGCCGGGGGGAGCTCGGAGACCCAGTACTTC. Translated, it gives CSVYAGGSSETQYF.

This chain connects TRBV4-2 to TRBJ1-1; TRBD1 is a possible D gene (6 bases). V lost 4 bases and J lost 1, with 13 bases in between. There are 15 residues in the CDR3. Per germline, CDR1 LGHNA and CDR2 YNFKEQ. For the CDR3, the DNA is TGTGCCAGCAGCCCACTGGGGGGCGGGAACACTGAAGCTTTCTTT. Translation: CASSPLGGGNTEAFF.

The chain carries TRBV18 and TRBJ1-1; no clear D. V lost 3 bases and J lost 1, with 9 bases in between. The CDR3 is 14 amino acids. Per the germline V gene, CDR1 is KGHSH and CDR2 is LQKENI. DNA for the CDR3: TGTGCCAGCTCACCCTACCCCAGGAACACTGAAGCTTTCTTT. This codes for CASSPYPRNTEAFF.

The genes are TRBV4-1 and TRBJ2-1; maybe TRBD2 (6 bases). The germline CDR1 and CDR2 sequences are MGHRA and YSYEKL. CDR3 size: 12 residues. The V end was cut by 4 bases, the J end by 9 bases, with 10 bases between. The CDR3 coding sequence is TGCGCCAGCAGCCTGGGGGGTGTTGAGCAGTTCTTC. Translation gives CASSLGGVEQFF.

The genes are TRBV29-1 and TRBJ1-4; the D gene is possibly TRBD1 (6 bases). Per germline, CDR1 SQVTM and CDR2 ANQGSEA. This CDR3 spans 13 amino acids. V lost 6 bases to trimming and J lost 7 bases, with 15 bases between them. The CDR3 reads CSVSGELAEKLFF. The DNA of the CDR3 is TGCAGCGTGTCAGGGGAATTAGCTGAAAAACTGTTTTTT.

The rearrangement joins TRBV13 to TRBJ2-3; weak D call: TRBD1 (6 bases). Germline loops: CDR1 PRHDT, CDR2 FYEKMQ (reference sequence). V was pared by 5 bases and J by 3 bases, with 15 bases between. The CDR3 runs 15 residues. CDR3 bases: TGTGCCAGCAGCCTCCCCCCACAGGGAACAGATACGCAGTATTTT. Protein product: CASSLPPQGTDTQYF.

This clone appeared a single time. This chain joins TRBV28 and TRBJ1-2; possibly TRBD1 for D (6 bases). CDR3 length: 16 residues. Germline loops: CDR1 MDHEN, CDR2 SYDVKM. Deletions cut 9 bases from V and 5 bases from J, with 25 bases between. In DNA, the CDR3 is TGTGCCAGTAGATCATCGGGGGGCCTTGTTGGGTATGGCTACACCTTC. Its protein product is CASRSSGGLVGYGYTF.

V gene TRBV5-6 combines with J gene TRBJ1-1; the D gene is possibly TRBD1 (5 bases). The CDR3 is 15 amino acids. Deletions cut 0 bases from V and 7 bases from J, with 16 bases between. Germline CDR1 and CDR2: SGHDT and YYEEEE. The CDR3 region has the DNA TGTGCCAGCAGCTTGGCTGGCGGGACGGGTTATGAAGCTTTCTTT. The encoded protein is CASSLAGGTGYEAFF.

The V gene is TRBV19, the J gene TRBJ1-2, with 9 bases aligning to TRBD1. The CDR3 length is 17 residues. Trimming took 3 bases from V and 7 from J; bases not matched to a gene: 15. Germline V gene lookup returns CDR1 LNHDA and CDR2 SQIVND (reference sequence). The CDR3 sequence: CASSIPAGQGEESGYTF. The CDR3 DNA reads TGTGCCAGTAGTATCCCCGCGGGACAGGGCGAAGAAAGTGGCTACACCTTC.

The rearrangement joins TRBV19 to TRBJ2-7, with TRBD1 identical over 11 bases. The CDR3 is made up of 16 amino acids. The junction had 10 bases not matched to a gene; V was cut back by 5 bases and J by 4 bases. Germline V gene data show CDR1 as LNHDA and CDR2 as SQIVND (reference sequence). CDR3 sequence (DNA): TGTGCCAGTAGTCGCGTTGGACAGGGGGCGATGTACGAGCAGTACTTC. The encoded protein is CASSRVGQGAMYEQYF. Supplemented by reference TRBV19 and TRBJ2-7, the full variable domain reads DGGITQSPKYLFRKEGQNVTLSCEQNLNHDAMYWYRQDPGQGLRLIYYSQIVNDFQKGDIAEGYSVSREKKESFPLTVTSAQKNPTAFYLCASSRVGQGAMYEQYFGPGTRLTVT.

This clone was observed a single time. The V and J genes are TRBV5-1 and TRBJ2-3; 7 bases are a match to TRBD2. Germline V gene lookup returns CDR1 SGHRS and CDR2 YFSETQ. CDR3 length equals 15 residues. Trimming took 5 bases from V and 8 from J; bases not matched to a gene: 14. CDR3 DNA sequence: TGCGCCAGCAGTGACCCCGGGAGGACCGGGAGTACGCAGTATTTT. It is translated as CASSDPGRTGSTQYF.

This sequence joins TRBV5-5 and TRBJ2-1; no firm D call. V was shortened by 4 bases and J by 3 bases, with 20 bases between the two germline ends. Germline V lookup: CDR1 SGHKS, CDR2 YYEKEE (reference sequence). The CDR3 is 17 residues long. Here the CDR3 DNA reads TGTGCCAGCAGCCCGGACCGCACTGGCATTGGCTACAATGAGCAGTTCTTC. Translating gives CASSPDRTGIGYNEQFF.

The V call is TRBV7-2, the J call TRBJ2-7; 8 nucleotides match TRBD1. The CDR3 totals 14 residues. Per germline, CDR1 SGHTA and CDR2 FQGNSA. The V gene end was trimmed by 5 bases and the J gene end by 6 bases; junction bases not matched to a gene: 9. The CDR3, as DNA: TGTGCCAGCAGCCCCAGAGATGGGACAGGCGAGCAGTACTTC. It specifies CASSPRDGTGEQYF.

The V call is TRBV5-1, the J call TRBJ2-5, with D possibly called TRBD1 or TRBD2 (6 bases each). Germline CDR1 and CDR2: SGHRS and YFSETQ. With 4 bases removed from V and 5 bases from J, the gap between germline ends came to 15 bases. The CDR3 spans 14 residues. The CDR3 DNA follows: TGCGCCAGCAGCGTGGCTTGGGGGGCTGAGACCCAGTACTTC. As protein: CASSVAWGAETQYF. Complete variable domain (other parts from reference TRBV5-1 and TRBJ2-5): KAGVTQTPRYLIKTRGQQVTLSCSPISGHRSVSWYQQTPGQGLQFLFEYFSETQRNKGNFPGRFSGRQFSNSRSEMNVSTLELGDSALYLCASSVAWGAETQYFGPGTRLLVL.

The V and J genes are TRBV19 and TRBJ2-6, with D possibly matching TRBD1 (6 bases). The length of the CDR3 is 14 residues. V was trimmed by 10 bases and J by 4 bases, leaving 14 bases between them. The V gene's germline CDR1 is LNHDA and CDR2 SQIVND (reference sequence). This CDR3 reads CATAGDIGANVLTF. CDR3 nucleotides: TGTGCCACCGCCGGGGACATCGGGGCCAACGTCCTGACTTTC. Filled out from reference TRBV19 and TRBJ2-6, the complete variable domain reads DGGITQSPKYLFRKEGQNVTLSCEQNLNHDAMYWYRQDPGQGLRLIYYSQIVNDFQKGDIAEGYSVSREKKESFPLTVTSAQKNPTAFYLCATAGDIGANVLTFGAGSRLTVL.

A single count supports this clone. The chain employs TRBV29-1 and TRBJ1-2; no firm D call. The CDR3 consists of 14 residues. Germline V gene data show CDR1 as SQVTM and CDR2 as ANQGSEA. With 1 base removed from V and 8 bases from J, the gap between germline ends came to 17 bases. This chain's CDR3 is CSVEGPGHPGGYTF. For the CDR3, the DNA is TGCAGCGTTGAAGGGCCCGGTCACCCCGGAGGCTACACCTTC.

This clone was seen a handful of times. The same CDR3 also results from other DNA sequences found in this sample. The chain couples TRBV30 to TRBJ2-7; the match to TRBD2 covers 8 bases. The germline CDR1 and CDR2 sequences are GTSNPN and SVGIG (reference sequence). With V trimmed by 2 bases and J by 1 base, 4 bases remained unmatched. The CDR3 loop spans 14 amino acids. CDR3: CAWSRGGGSYEQYF. Here the CDR3 DNA reads TGTGCCTGGAGTAGGGGCGGGGGGTCCTACGAGCAGTACTTC. The full variable domain, in which reference TRBV30 and TRBJ2-7 provide the parts outside the CDR3, is SQTIHQWPATLVQPVGSPLSLECTVEGTSNPNLYWYRQAAGRGLQLLFYSVGIGQISSEVPQNLSASRPQDRQFILSSKKLLLSDSGFYLCAWSRGGGSYEQYFGPGTRLTVT.

Of note for this clone: One end of the junction is discordant with germline, which a read error may explain. The chain joins TRBV18 to TRBJ2-1, with D possibly being TRBD1 or TRBD2 (5 bases each). The germline V gene encodes CDR1 KGHSH and CDR2 LQKENI. The CDR3 length is 16 residues. The chain's CDR3 is CTSSPTGRREDGEQFF. Here the CDR3 DNA reads TGTACCAGCTCACCAACGGGGCGCCGAGAGGATGGTGAGCAGTTCTTC.

About this clone: The same CDR3 is also encoded by other DNA sequences in this sample. This chain connects TRBV18 to TRBJ1-1; D call uncertain. The CDR3 has 13 residues. Trimming stripped 3 bases from V and 3 bases from J, with 8 bases between. CDR1 is KGHSH and CDR2 is LQKENI in the germline V gene. CDR3 sequence: CASSPGRDTEAFF. The CDR3 nucleotides are TGTGCCAGCTCACCGGGGAGGGACACTGAAGCTTTCTTT.

The chain uses TRBV7-9 and TRBJ1-1; the D is unclear. Germline lookup yields CDR1 SEHNR and CDR2 FQNEAQ (reference sequence). The CDR3 is 17 amino acids. V was shortened by 5 bases and J by 0 bases, with 19 bases between the two germline ends. The CDR3 sequence: CASSILDGFFMNTEAFF. The CDR3, as DNA: TGTGCCAGCAGCATCCTGGACGGATTCTTTATGAACACTGAAGCTTTCTTT.

For this clone: Other DNA sequences in this specimen translate into the identical CDR3. J is TRBJ1-5 and V is TRBV18, with D perhaps TRBD1 (6 bases). Trimming stripped 6 bases from V and 4 bases from J, with 13 bases between. The germline V gene encodes CDR1 KGHSH and CDR2 LQKENI. CDR3 size: 14 residues. Written as DNA, the CDR3 is TGTGCCAGCTCCCCCCAGGGGACTAATCAGCCCCAGCATTTT. Its translation is CASSPQGTNQPQHF.

Concerning this clone itself: Within the sample, other DNA sequences also encode this same CDR3. The CDR3 sequence: CASSLPGRGPTSYEQYF. CDR3 sequence (DNA): TGTGCCAGCAGTTTACCCGGGAGGGGACCGACCTCCTACGAGCAGTACTTC. The chain joins TRBV28 to TRBJ2-7; TRBD2 matches 8 bases. The CDR3 is 17 residues long. Germline CDR1 reads MDHEN; CDR2 reads SYDVKM. V dropped 2 bases and J dropped 0; count of bases not matched to a gene: 9.

The J gene is TRBJ2-3, the V gene TRBV25-1; D gene ambiguous. Trimming shortened V by 8 bases and J by 0 bases, and 12 bases separated the two germline ends. The CDR3 has 14 residues. Looked up from germline, CDR1 is MGHDK and CDR2 is SYGVNS. The CDR3 loop is CASRAGLSTDTQYF. The CDR3 DNA reads TGTGCCAGCCGGGCAGGTTTAAGCACAGATACGCAGTATTTT.

V gene TRBV4-2 combines with J gene TRBJ2-1; TRBD2 agrees at 7 bases. The CDR3 length is 18 residues. J gave up 0 bases and V 0 bases, and 8 bases lay outside the gene matches. Germline V gives CDR1 LGHNA, CDR2 YNFKEQ. CDR3 sequence reads: CASSQDELAGLSYNEQFF. CDR3 bases: TGTGCCAGCAGCCAAGATGAGTTAGCGGGCCTCTCCTACAATGAGCAGTTCTTC.